Following are 6 T cell receptor beta chains from one sample sequenced in a study of T cells in Graves' hyperthyroidism and ophthalmopathy. RNA transcripts served as the template for amplifying TCR beta CDR3 regions. An initial round of RT-PCR targeting the TCR CDR3 relied on the HTBI primer set. TCRdb re-called the multiplex PCR reads with MiXCR, one entry per CDR3 protein. This table has around 97,000 distinct CDR3 sequences, roughly 44% appearing once. The specimen sequenced was blood. The receptors were sampled from a man aged 35-49 years with Graves' hyperthyroidism.

This clonotype has a count of ten or more. This chain connects TRBV2 to TRBJ2-2, with 9 nucleotides matching TRBD2. The CDR3 sequence is 16 residues long. Trimming took 2 bases from V and 1 from J; bases not matched to a gene: 2. Per the germline V gene, CDR1 is SNHLY and CDR2 is FYNNEI. The CDR3 protein is CASSERRGGNTGELFF. The CDR3 DNA is TGTGCCAGCAGTGAACGGCGGGGGGGGAACACCGGGGAGCTGTTTTTT.

The chain recombines TRBV20-1 with TRBJ1-5; TRBD1 aligns across 7 bases. Germline assignment: CDR1 DFQATT and CDR2 SNEGSKA (reference sequence). The length of the CDR3 is 14 residues. After removal of 3 bases from V and 4 bases from J, the junction contained 6 bases not matched to a gene. The CDR3, as DNA: TGCAGTGCTAGTCAAGGGACAGCGAATCAGCCCCAGCATTTT. Its translation: CSASQGTANQPQHF.

This clonotype was found many times. The V gene is TRBV5-4, the J gene TRBJ2-1, with unresolved D. Germline assignment: CDR1 SGHNT and CDR2 YYREEE (reference sequence). This CDR3 comprises 14 residues. The V gene lost 2 bases and the J gene lost 1 base, with 7 bases spanning the gap. CDR3 protein: CASSFPSSYNEQFF. In DNA, the CDR3 is TGTGCCAGCAGCTTCCCCTCATCCTACAATGAGCAGTTCTTC. Based on the CDR3 plus reference TRBV5-4 and TRBJ2-1, the full variable domain is ETGVTQSPTHLIKTRGQQVTLRCSSQSGHNTVSWYQQALGQGPQFIFQYYREEENGRGNFPPRFSGLQFPNYSSELNVNALELDDSALYLCASSFPSSYNEQFFGPGTRLTVL.

The J gene is TRBJ1-5, the V gene TRBV7-9, with 12 bases lining up with TRBD1. CDR3 size: 15 residues. CDR1 and CDR2 from the germline V gene are SEHNR and FQNEAQ (reference sequence). The J segment lost 7 bases and the V segment lost 5 bases, leaving 6 bases of the junction unmatched. CDR3 sequence reads: CASSLGQGAGQPQHF. The DNA of the CDR3 is TGTGCCAGCAGCCTGGGACAGGGGGCGGGACAGCCCCAGCATTTT.

The CDR3: CASSPSETGRTEAFF. CDR3 in DNA: TGTGCCAGCAGCCCCTCCGAGACAGGGAGGACTGAAGCTTTCTTT. The chain has TRBV7-9 and TRBJ1-1; 7 nucleotides agree with TRBD1. The CDR3 has 15 residues. Trimming cost V 5 bases and J 5 bases; bases outside gene matches: 11. CDR1 is SEHNR, CDR2 FQNEAQ, per germline (reference sequence).

The genes are TRBV10-3 and TRBJ1-5; the match to TRBD1 covers 8 bases. J gave up 1 base and V 10 bases, and 15 bases lay outside the gene matches. Germline V lookup: CDR1 ENHRY, CDR2 SYGVKD. The CDR3 has 17 residues. CDR3 protein: CATGQGGEGGSNQPQHF. In DNA form, the CDR3 reads TGTGCCACCGGACAGGGCGGGGAGGGTGGAAGCAATCAGCCCCAGCATTTT.